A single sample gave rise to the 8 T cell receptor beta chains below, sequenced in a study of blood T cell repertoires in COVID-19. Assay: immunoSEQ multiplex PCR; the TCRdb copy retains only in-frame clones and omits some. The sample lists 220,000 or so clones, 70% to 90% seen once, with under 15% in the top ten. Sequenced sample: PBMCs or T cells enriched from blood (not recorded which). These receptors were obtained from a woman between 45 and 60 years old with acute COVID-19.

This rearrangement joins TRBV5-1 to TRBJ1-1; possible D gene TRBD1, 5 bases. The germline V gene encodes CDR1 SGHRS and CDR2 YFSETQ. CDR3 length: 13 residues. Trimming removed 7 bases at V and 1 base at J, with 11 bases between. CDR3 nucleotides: TGCGCCAGCCGGGGGTCCCCGAACACTGAAGCTTTCTTT. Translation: CASRGSPNTEAFF. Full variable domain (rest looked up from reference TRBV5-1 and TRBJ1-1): KAGVTQTPRYLIKTRGQQVTLSCSPISGHRSVSWYQQTPGQGLQFLFEYFSETQRNKGNFPGRFSGRQFSNSRSEMNVSTLELGDSALYLCASRGSPNTEAFFGQGTRLTVV.

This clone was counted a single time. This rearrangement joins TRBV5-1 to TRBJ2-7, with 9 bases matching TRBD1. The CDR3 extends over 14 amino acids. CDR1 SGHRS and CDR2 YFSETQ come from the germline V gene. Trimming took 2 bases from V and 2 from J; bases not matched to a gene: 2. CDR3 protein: CASSFGQGPYEQYF. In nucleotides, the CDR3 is TGCGCCAGCAGCTTTGGACAGGGGCCCTACGAGCAGTACTTC.

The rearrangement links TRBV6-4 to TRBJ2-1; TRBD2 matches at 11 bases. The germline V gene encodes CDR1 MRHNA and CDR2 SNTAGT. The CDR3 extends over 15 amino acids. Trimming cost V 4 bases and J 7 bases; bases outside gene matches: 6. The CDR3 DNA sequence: TGTGCCAGCAGTGTAGAAACTAGCGGGAGTAATGAGCAGTTCTTC. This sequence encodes CASSVETSGSNEQFF.

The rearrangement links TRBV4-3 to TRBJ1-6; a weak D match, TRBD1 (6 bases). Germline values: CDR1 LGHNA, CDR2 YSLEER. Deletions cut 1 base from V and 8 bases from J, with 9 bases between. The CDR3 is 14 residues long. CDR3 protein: CASSQGTGYSPLHF. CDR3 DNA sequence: TGCGCCAGCAGCCAAGGAACAGGGTATTCACCCCTCCACTTT.

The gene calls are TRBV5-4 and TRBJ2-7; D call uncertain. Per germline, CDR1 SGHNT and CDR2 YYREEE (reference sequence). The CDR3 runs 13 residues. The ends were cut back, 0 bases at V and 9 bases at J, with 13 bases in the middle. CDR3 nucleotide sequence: TGTGCCAGCAGCTTGGGGCAAAAGCCGGGGCAGTACTTC. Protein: CASSLGQKPGQYF.

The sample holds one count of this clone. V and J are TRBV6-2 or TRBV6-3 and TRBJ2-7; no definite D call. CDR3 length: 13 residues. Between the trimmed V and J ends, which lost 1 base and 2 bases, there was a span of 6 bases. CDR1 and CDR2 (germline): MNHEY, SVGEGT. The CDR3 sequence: CASSYLAPYEQYF. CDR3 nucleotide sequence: TGTGCCAGCAGTTACTTAGCCCCCTACGAGCAGTACTTC.

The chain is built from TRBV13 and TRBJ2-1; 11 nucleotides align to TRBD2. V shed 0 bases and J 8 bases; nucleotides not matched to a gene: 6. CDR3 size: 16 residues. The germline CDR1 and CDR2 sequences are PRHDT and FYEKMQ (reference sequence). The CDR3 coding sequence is TGTGCCAGCAGCTTAGGCCGGGCTAGCGGGAGGTATGAGCAGTTCTTC. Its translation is CASSLGRASGRYEQFF.

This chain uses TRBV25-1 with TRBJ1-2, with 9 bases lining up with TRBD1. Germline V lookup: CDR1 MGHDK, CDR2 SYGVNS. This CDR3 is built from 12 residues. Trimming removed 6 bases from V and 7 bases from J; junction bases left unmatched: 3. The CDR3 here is CASRTGGLGYTF. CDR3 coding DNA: TGTGCCAGCAGGACAGGGGGGCTTGGCTACACCTTC.